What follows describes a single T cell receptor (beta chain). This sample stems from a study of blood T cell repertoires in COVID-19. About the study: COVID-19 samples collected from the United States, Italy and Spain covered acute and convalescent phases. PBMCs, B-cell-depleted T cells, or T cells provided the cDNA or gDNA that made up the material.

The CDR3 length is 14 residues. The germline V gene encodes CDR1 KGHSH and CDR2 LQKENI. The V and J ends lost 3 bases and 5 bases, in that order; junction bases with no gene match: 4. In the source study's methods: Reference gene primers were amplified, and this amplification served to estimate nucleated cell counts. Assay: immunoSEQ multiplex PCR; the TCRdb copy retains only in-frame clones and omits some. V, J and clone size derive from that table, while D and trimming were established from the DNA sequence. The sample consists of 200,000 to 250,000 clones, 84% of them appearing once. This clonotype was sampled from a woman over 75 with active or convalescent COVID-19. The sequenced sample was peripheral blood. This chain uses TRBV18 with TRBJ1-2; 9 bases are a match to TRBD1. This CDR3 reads CASSPGDREYGYTF. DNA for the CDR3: TGTGCCAGCTCACCGGGGGACAGGGAATATGGCTACACCTTC.